These 10 T cell receptor beta chains share one sample of origin, sequenced in a study of radiation and T cells in renal cell carcinoma. The sample's time point: baseline pretreatment blood. Treatment denoted: 15 Gy SBRT to primary tumor, nephrectomy 4 weeks later. Repertoires were generated with immunoSEQ multiplex PCR, while TCRdb's copy carries only in-frame clones and drops some. The profile shows about 140,000 clones, around 78% of them singletons. The specimen was blood, collected from a patient whose treatment included radiotherapy and nephrectomy. These receptors originate from a woman aged 45 to 65 with renal cell carcinoma.

The gene calls are TRBV29-1 and TRBJ2-1; TRBD2 matches at 12 bases. The V segment lost 7 bases and the J segment 11 bases; nucleotides outside the gene matches: 21. Germline CDR1 and CDR2: SQVTM and ANQGSEA. The CDR3 has 17 amino acids. For the CDR3, the DNA is TGCAGCGGGAGATGGACAGGGGATGGACTAGCGGGAAGAAAGCAGTTCTTC. Amino acid sequence: CSGRWTGDGLAGRKQFF.

This clone was detected only a few times. This sequence joins TRBV7-3 and TRBJ1-1, with D possibly matching TRBD1 (6 bases). The CDR3 consists of 13 residues. From germline, CDR1 is SGHTA and CDR2 FQGTGA. The V gene lost 5 bases and the J gene lost 7 bases, with 14 bases spanning the gap. This chain's CDR3 is CASSPNTGNEAFF. The CDR3 DNA sequence: TGTGCCAGCAGCCCCAACACAGGGAATGAAGCTTTCTTT. The full variable domain, rest sourced from reference TRBV7-3 and TRBJ1-1, is GAGVSQTPSNKVTEKGKYVELRCDPISGHTALYWYRQSLGQGPEFLIYFQGTGAADDSGLPNDRFFAVRPEGSVSTLKIQRTERGDSAVYLCASSPNTGNEAFFGQGTRLTVV.

This chain links TRBV10-3 with TRBJ2-1; D unclear. V was shortened by 4 bases and J by 7 bases, with 8 bases between the two germline ends. The CDR3 is 12 amino acids. Germline loops: CDR1 ENHRY, CDR2 SYGVKD. The CDR3 nucleotides are TGTGCCATCAGTGTACAAGGGAATGAGCAGTTCTTC. Protein product: CAISVQGNEQFF.

This clone was detected only once. At the DNA level, this CDR3 is encoded by other sequences in the same sample as well. V gene TRBV28 combines with J gene TRBJ1-2; 8 bases line up with TRBD1. The CDR3 runs to 13 residues. Germline lookup yields CDR1 MDHEN and CDR2 SYDVKM. J gave up 5 bases and V 5 bases, and 4 bases lay outside the gene matches. The CDR3 sequence: CASSPGQGYGYTF. In nucleotides, the CDR3 is TGTGCCAGCAGTCCCGGACAGGGTTATGGCTACACCTTC.

V is TRBV4-3 and J is TRBJ2-7, with 10 bases aligning to TRBD1. The germline V gene has CDR1 LGHNA and CDR2 YSLEER. V lost 1 base, J lost 4 bases, and 4 bases stayed unmatched. CDR3 length: 15 residues. The CDR3 DNA follows: TGCGCCAGCAGCCAAGTTTGGACAGGGGGTTACGAGCAGTACTTC. This codes for CASSQVWTGGYEQYF.

This clone appeared a few times. V gene TRBV11-3 combines with J gene TRBJ2-3, with no clear D. V was cut by 1 base and J by 0 bases, with 8 bases left in between. Germline CDR1 reads SGHNT; CDR2 reads YENEEA. The CDR3 is 15 amino acids. Here the CDR3 reads CASSLAIPSTDTQYF. The DNA of the CDR3 is TGTGCCAGCAGCTTAGCCATCCCTAGCACAGATACGCAGTATTTT.

This chain uses TRBV28 with TRBJ2-7; D assignment may be TRBD1 or TRBD2 (7 bases each). V shed 7 bases and J shed 6 bases, with 13 bases lying between them. CDR1 is MDHEN, CDR2 SYDVKM, per germline. The CDR3 spans 12 residues. The CDR3 spells CASTTRGGEQYF. In DNA form, the CDR3 reads TGTGCCAGCACCACCAGGGGGGGCGAGCAGTACTTC.

This sequence joins TRBV13 and TRBJ2-7, with no clear D. This CDR3 region has 11 residues. From germline, CDR1 is PRHDT and CDR2 FYEKMQ (reference sequence). The V gene lost 3 bases and the J gene lost 3 bases, with 3 bases spanning the gap. This CDR3 reads CASSFNYEQYF. CDR3 nucleotides: TGTGCCAGCAGCTTCAACTACGAGCAGTACTTC.

The chain carries TRBV10-3 and TRBJ2-3, with TRBD2 identical over 10 bases. The CDR3 loop spans 15 amino acids. Germline V CDR1 and CDR2: ENHRY, SYGVKD. The V segment lost 6 bases and the J segment 0 bases; nucleotides outside the gene matches: 3. CDR3 nucleotides: TGTGCCATCAGCCTAGCGGGAGAAAGCACAGATACGCAGTATTTT. Translated, it gives CAISLAGESTDTQYF.

The chain carries TRBV5-6 and TRBJ2-7; D perhaps matches TRBD1 (5 bases). The germline V gene encodes CDR1 SGHDT and CDR2 YYEEEE. This CDR3 spans 14 amino acids. The V end was cut by 4 bases, the J end by 4 bases, with 15 bases between. This chain's CDR3 is CASSPAVGAYEQYF. The CDR3 region has the DNA TGTGCCAGCAGCCCCGCCGTAGGGGCTTACGAGCAGTACTTC.